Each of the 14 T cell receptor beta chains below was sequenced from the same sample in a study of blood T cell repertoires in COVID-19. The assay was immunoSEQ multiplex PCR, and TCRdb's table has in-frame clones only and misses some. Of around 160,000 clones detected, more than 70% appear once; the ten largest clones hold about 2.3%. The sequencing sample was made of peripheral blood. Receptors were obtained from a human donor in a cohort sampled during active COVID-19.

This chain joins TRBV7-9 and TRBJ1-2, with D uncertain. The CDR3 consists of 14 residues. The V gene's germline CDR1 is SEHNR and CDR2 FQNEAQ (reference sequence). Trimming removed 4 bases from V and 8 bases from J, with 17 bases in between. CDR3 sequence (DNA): TGTGCCAGCAGCTCCCGGGAGTTCCCGCGGGGCTACACCTTC. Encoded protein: CASSSREFPRGYTF.

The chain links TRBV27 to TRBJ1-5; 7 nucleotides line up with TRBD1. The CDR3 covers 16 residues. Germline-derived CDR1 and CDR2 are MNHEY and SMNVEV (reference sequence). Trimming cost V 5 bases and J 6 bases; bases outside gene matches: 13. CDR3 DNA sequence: TGTGCCAGCAGTCCCCAGGCAGGGGGGTGGTCTCAGCCCCAGCATTTT. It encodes CASSPQAGGWSQPQHF.

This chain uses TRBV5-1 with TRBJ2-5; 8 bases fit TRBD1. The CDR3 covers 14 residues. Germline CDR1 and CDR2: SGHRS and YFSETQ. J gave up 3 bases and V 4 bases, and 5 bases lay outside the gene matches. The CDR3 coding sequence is TGCGCCAGCAGCGACCCGACAGGGGAAGAGACCCAGTACTTC. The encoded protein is CASSDPTGEETQYF.

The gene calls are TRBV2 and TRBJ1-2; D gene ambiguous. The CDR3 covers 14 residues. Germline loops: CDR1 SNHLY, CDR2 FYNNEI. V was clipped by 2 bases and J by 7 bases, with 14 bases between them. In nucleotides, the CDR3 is TGTGCCAGCAGTGAACGGGCCTTGGAGGGTGGCTACACCTTC. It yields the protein CASSERALEGGYTF.

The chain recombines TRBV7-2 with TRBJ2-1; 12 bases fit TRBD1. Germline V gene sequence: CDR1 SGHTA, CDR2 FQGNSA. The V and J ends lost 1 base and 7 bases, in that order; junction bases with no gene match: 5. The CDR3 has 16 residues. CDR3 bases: TGTGCCAGCAGCTTAGTCGGGACAGGGGGCTTGAATGAGCAGTTCTTC. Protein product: CASSLVGTGGLNEQFF. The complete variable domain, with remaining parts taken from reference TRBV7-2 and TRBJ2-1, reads GAGVSQSPSNKVTEKGKDVELRCDPISGHTALYWYRQSLGQGLEFLIYFQGNSAPDKSGLPSDRFSAERTGGSVSTLTIQRTQQEDSAVYLCASSLVGTGGLNEQFFGPGTRLTVL.

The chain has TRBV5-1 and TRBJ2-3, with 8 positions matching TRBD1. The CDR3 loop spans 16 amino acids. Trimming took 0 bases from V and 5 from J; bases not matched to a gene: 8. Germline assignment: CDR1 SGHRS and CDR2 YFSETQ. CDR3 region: CASSLALDRVGDTQYF. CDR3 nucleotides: TGCGCCAGCAGCTTGGCCTTGGACAGGGTAGGAGATACGCAGTATTTT. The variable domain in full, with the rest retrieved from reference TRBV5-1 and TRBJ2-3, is KAGVTQTPRYLIKTRGQQVTLSCSPISGHRSVSWYQQTPGQGLQFLFEYFSETQRNKGNFPGRFSGRQFSNSRSEMNVSTLELGDSALYLCASSLALDRVGDTQYFGPGTRLTVL.

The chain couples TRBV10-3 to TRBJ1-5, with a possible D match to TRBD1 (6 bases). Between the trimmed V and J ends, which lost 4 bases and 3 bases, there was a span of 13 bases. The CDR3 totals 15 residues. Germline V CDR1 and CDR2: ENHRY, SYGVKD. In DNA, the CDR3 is TGTGCCATCAGTGGGGGGGGGCGGAACAATCAGCCCCAGCATTTT. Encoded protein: CAISGGGRNNQPQHF.

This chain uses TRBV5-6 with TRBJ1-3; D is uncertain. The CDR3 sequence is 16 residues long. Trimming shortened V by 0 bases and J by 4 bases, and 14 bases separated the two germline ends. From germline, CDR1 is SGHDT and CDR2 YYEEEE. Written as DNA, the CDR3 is TGTGCCAGCAGCTTGGTGACAATGAATATGGGAAACACCATATATTTT. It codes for CASSLVTMNMGNTIYF.

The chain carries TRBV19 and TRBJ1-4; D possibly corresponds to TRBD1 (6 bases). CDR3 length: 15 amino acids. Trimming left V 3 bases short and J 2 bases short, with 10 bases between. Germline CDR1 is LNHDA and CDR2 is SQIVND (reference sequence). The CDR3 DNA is TGTGCCAGTAGTATCCTCAGGGGTACTAATGAAAAACTGTTTTTT. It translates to CASSILRGTNEKLFF.

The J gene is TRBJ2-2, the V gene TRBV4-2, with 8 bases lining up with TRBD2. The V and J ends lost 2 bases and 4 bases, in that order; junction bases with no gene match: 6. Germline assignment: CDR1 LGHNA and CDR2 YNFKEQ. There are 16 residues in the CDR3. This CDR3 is CASSQQRERGTGELFF. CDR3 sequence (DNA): TGTGCCAGCAGCCAACAGCGGGAGAGAGGCACCGGGGAGCTGTTTTTT.

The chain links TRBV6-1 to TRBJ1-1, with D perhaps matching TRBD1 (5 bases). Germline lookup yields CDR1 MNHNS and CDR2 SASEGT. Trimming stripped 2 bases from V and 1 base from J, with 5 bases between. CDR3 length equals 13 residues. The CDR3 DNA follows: TGTGCCAGCAGTGAAACAGGGAACACTGAAGCTTTCTTT. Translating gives CASSETGNTEAFF.

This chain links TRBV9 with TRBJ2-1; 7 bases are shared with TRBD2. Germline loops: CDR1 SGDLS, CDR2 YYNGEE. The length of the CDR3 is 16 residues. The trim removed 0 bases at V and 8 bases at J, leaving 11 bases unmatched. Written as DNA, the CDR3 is TGTGCCAGCAGCGTAGACCCGGGAGGCCCATGGGATGAGCAGTTCTTC. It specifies CASSVDPGGPWDEQFF.

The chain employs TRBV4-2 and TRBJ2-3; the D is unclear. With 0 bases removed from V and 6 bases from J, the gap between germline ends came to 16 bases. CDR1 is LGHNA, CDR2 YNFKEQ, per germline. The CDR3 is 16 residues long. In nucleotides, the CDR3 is TGTGCCAGCAGCCAAGACAGGAACAAAAGGCTGGATACGCAGTATTTT. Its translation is CASSQDRNKRLDTQYF.

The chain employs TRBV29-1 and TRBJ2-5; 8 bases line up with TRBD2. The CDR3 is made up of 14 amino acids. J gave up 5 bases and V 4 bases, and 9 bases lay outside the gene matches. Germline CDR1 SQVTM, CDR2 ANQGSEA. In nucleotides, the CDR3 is TGCAGCGTTGGTTCGGGGGGGGCGCGGGAGACCCAGTACTTC. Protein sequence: CSVGSGGARETQYF.